Below, 29 T cell receptor beta chains from the same sample are listed, as sequenced in a study of T cells in Graves' hyperthyroidism and ophthalmopathy. Amplified TCR beta CDR3 regions derived from RNA transcripts. An initial round of RT-PCR targeting the TCR CDR3 relied on the HTBI primer set. TCRdb redid the calling of the multiplex PCR reads with MiXCR, one entry per CDR3 protein. The sample has about 600,000 distinct CDR3 sequences, about 14% seen once. Sequencing input: blood. These receptors came from a woman in her fifties or sixties with Graves' ophthalmopathy.

This clonotype appeared many times. The rearrangement uses TRBV27 and TRBJ1-2; 8 bases align to TRBD1. V trimming: 5 bases; J trimming: 5 bases; junction bases outside the gene matches: 10. The CDR3 is 15 residues long. CDR1 is MNHEY and CDR2 is SMNVEV in the germline V gene (reference sequence). The CDR3, as DNA: TGTGCCAGCAGTCAAAGGACAGGGCTTGGATATGGCTACACCTTC. Translating gives CASSQRTGLGYGYTF.

This clonotype was detected only a few times. The genes are TRBV20-1 and TRBJ1-1, with D unresolved. The CDR3 is made up of 15 amino acids. From germline, CDR1 is DFQATT and CDR2 SNEGSKA (reference sequence). V lost 0 bases to trimming and J lost 1 base, with 12 bases between them. For the CDR3, the DNA is TGCAGTGCTAGAGAAGGAGGGCGCCGGAACACTGAAGCTTTCTTT. Its translation: CSAREGGRRNTEAFF.

This clonotype has at least ten counts. The chain couples TRBV7-2 to TRBJ1-1; D unclear. CDR3 size: 13 residues. The V end lost 2 bases, the J end lost 2 bases, and 6 bases lay between the germline ends. Germline V lookup: CDR1 SGHTA, CDR2 FQGNSA. The CDR3 reads CASSLTQNTEAFF. DNA for the CDR3: TGTGCCAGCAGCTTAACACAAAACACTGAAGCTTTCTTT.

The genes are TRBV10-3 and TRBJ1-5; D unclear. The CDR3 contains 13 residues. The germline V gene encodes CDR1 ENHRY and CDR2 SYGVKD. The V gene lost 4 bases and the J gene lost 7 bases, with 11 bases spanning the gap. Written as DNA, the CDR3 is TGTGCCATCAGTGTAGGTACGAAGCAGCCCCAGCATTTT. Translation gives CAISVGTKQPQHF.

This clonotype was counted ten times or more. The chain links TRBV10-3 to TRBJ2-7; weak D call: TRBD2 (6 bases). Germline CDR1 reads ENHRY; CDR2 reads SYGVKD. Trimming pared 0 bases from V and 3 bases from J, leaving 18 bases between. The CDR3 is made up of 17 amino acids. The CDR3 loop is CAISESGPGGINYEQYF. The CDR3 DNA is TGTGCCATCAGTGAGTCGGGACCTGGGGGGATTAACTACGAGCAGTACTTC.

Concerning this clonotype itself: A much larger clone differs from this one at a single base, so this may be a read error. This chain connects TRBV6-1 to TRBJ1-1, with 10 bases fitting TRBD1. Per germline, CDR1 MNHNS and CDR2 SASEGT. V was pared by 5 bases and J by 3 bases, with 9 bases of the junction left unmatched. This CDR3 has 16 amino acids. Here the CDR3 reads CASSRDRGLWYTEAFF. The DNA of the CDR3 is TGTGCCAGCAGTCGAGACAGGGGGCTATGGTACACTGAAGCTTTCTTT.

This clonotype was detected only a few times. The gene calls are TRBV29-1 and TRBJ1-1; 8 positions agree with TRBD1. The V gene end was trimmed by 1 base and the J gene end by 4 bases; junction bases not matched to a gene: 5. The CDR3 totals 14 residues. The germline CDR1 and CDR2 sequences are SQVTM and ANQGSEA. The CDR3 protein is CSVEVQGAATEAFF. The CDR3 DNA is TGCAGCGTTGAAGTGCAGGGGGCTGCCACTGAAGCTTTCTTT.

This clonotype was counted only a few times. V usage is TRBV10-3 and J usage is TRBJ2-7, with TRBD2 matching over 7 bases. The germline V gene encodes CDR1 ENHRY and CDR2 SYGVKD. Losses at the gene ends were 6 bases for V and 6 bases for J; bases not matched to a gene: 2. The CDR3 spans 11 residues. CDR3 coding DNA: TGTGCCATCAGGGTAGCGGGCGAGCAGTACTTC. Protein sequence: CAIRVAGEQYF.

This clonotype was detected only a few times. This chain connects TRBV2 to TRBJ2-4; D is uncertain. The V and J ends lost 7 bases and 1 base respectively, with 11 bases between them. CDR3 size: 14 residues. Germline V CDR1 and CDR2: SNHLY, FYNNEI. CDR3 nucleotides: TGTGCCAGCAAGGATGGGTTGGCCAAAAACATTCAGTACTTC. Protein: CASKDGLAKNIQYF.

The chain carries TRBV5-1 and TRBJ2-7, with 9 bases that match TRBD2. Germline V CDR1 and CDR2: SGHRS, YFSETQ. CDR3 length: 17 residues. With 2 bases clipped from V and 0 bases from J, the junction kept 9 bases outside the gene matches. The CDR3 reads CASSFQVAGAYSYEQYF. The DNA of the CDR3 is TGCGCCAGCAGCTTCCAAGTAGCGGGAGCATACTCCTACGAGCAGTACTTC.

This clonotype has at least ten counts. The chain combines TRBV18 with TRBJ2-3, with D possibly matching TRBD2 (6 bases). V gave up 3 bases and J gave up 2 bases, with 12 bases separating them. This CDR3 has 15 amino acids. Germline V gives CDR1 KGHSH, CDR2 LQKENI. As DNA, the CDR3 is TGTGCCAGCTCACCGACCCTAGCGCCCACAGATACGCAGTATTTT. The encoded protein is CASSPTLAPTDTQYF.

The chain is built from TRBV6-2 or TRBV6-3 and TRBJ2-5, with no clear D. Germline CDR1 is MNHEY and CDR2 is SVGEGT. The ends were cut back, 0 bases at V and 5 bases at J, with 10 bases in the middle. The CDR3 spans 14 residues. In DNA, the CDR3 is TGTGCCAGCAGTTACTCGAATCTCCGTGAGACCCAGTACTTC. This encodes CASSYSNLRETQYF.

CDR3: CASKGTGTEKLFF. CDR3 sequence (DNA): TGTGCCAGCAAAGGGACAGGGACCGAAAAACTGTTTTTT. The V and J genes are TRBV12-3 or TRBV12-4 and TRBJ1-4; 9 bases align to TRBD1. The ends lost 7 bases at V and 8 bases at J; junction bases unmatched: 5. The CDR3 length is 13 residues.

This rearrangement joins TRBV2 to TRBJ2-7; D possibly corresponds to TRBD1 (5 bases). Trimming removed 4 bases from V and 0 bases from J, with 13 bases in between. CDR1 SNHLY and CDR2 FYNNEI come from the germline V gene. This CDR3 has 15 residues. The CDR3 sequence: CASSALRTHSYEQYF. Here the CDR3 DNA reads TGTGCCAGCAGTGCCTTGAGGACACACTCCTACGAGCAGTACTTC.

V is TRBV7-9 and J is TRBJ1-2; a weak D match, TRBD1 (6 bases). The germline V gene encodes CDR1 SEHNR and CDR2 FQNEAQ (reference sequence). There are 14 residues in the CDR3. V dropped 5 bases and J dropped 4 bases, with 14 bases sitting between them. The chain's CDR3 is CASSGSQGPYGYTF. Here the CDR3 DNA reads TGTGCCAGCAGCGGATCACAGGGTCCCTATGGCTACACCTTC.

This clonotype was seen a few times. V usage is TRBV29-1 and J usage is TRBJ1-2; D gene uncertain. The CDR3 length is 11 residues. The germline CDR1 and CDR2 sequences are SQVTM and ANQGSEA. Trimming removed 7 bases at V and 8 bases at J, with 14 bases between. CDR3 sequence (DNA): TGCAGCGGAGGGAGTCTAAACGGCTACACCTTC. This sequence encodes CSGGSLNGYTF.

This clonotype was seen many times. This chain connects TRBV12-3 or TRBV12-4 to TRBJ1-5; D not certain. The CDR3 is made up of 12 amino acids. V was pared by 6 bases and J by 6 bases, with 9 bases between. The DNA of the CDR3 is TGTGCCAGCAGCCAAGGATCTCAGCCCCAGCATTTT. This gives the protein CASSQGSQPQHF.

In this sample, this clonotype turned up many times. J is TRBJ1-5 and V is TRBV20-1; maybe TRBD1 (6 bases). The CDR3 covers 17 residues. CDR1 and CDR2 (germline): DFQATT, SNEGSKA (reference sequence). Trimming took off 0 bases at V and 4 bases at J, with 19 bases between the two ends. The CDR3 nucleotides are TGCAGTGCTAGAGATGGGGCAGGGGAGGTTTTGAATCAGCCCCAGCATTTT. Translated: CSARDGAGEVLNQPQHF.

This clonotype appeared many times. This chain connects TRBV10-3 to TRBJ2-7, with D hard to call. The germline CDR1 and CDR2 sequences are ENHRY and SYGVKD. The V gene lost 5 bases and the J gene lost 0 bases, with 11 bases spanning the gap. The CDR3 is 14 amino acids. CDR3 coding DNA: TGTGCCATCAGTCAGGTTACGAGCTCCTACGAGCAGTACTTC. This gives the protein CAISQVTSSYEQYF.

The rearrangement joins TRBV6-1 to TRBJ2-3, with 12 positions matching TRBD2. V gave up 6 bases and J gave up 2 bases; unmatched junction bases: 6. The CDR3 spans 16 residues. CDR1 is MNHNS and CDR2 is SASEGT in the germline V gene. Written as DNA, the CDR3 is TGTGCCAGCAGCTTGACTAGCGGGGGCCTCACAGATACGCAGTATTTT. Protein product: CASSLTSGGLTDTQYF.

The table lists this clonotype with many counts. The chain is built from TRBV7-3 and TRBJ2-1; D ambiguous. V dropped 2 bases and J dropped 8 bases, with 10 bases sitting between them. Germline V gene sequence: CDR1 SGHTA, CDR2 FQGTGA. The CDR3 spans 13 residues. Here the CDR3 DNA reads TGTGCCAGCAGCTTAGTTAGAGGCTATGAGCAGTTCTTC. It yields the protein CASSLVRGYEQFF.

In this sample, this clonotype turned up a few times. This chain uses TRBV12-3 or TRBV12-4 with TRBJ2-3; 12 bases agree with TRBD2. V lost 7 bases to trimming and J lost 4 bases; unmatched junction nucleotides: 6. The CDR3 loop spans 15 amino acids. For the CDR3, the DNA is TGTGCCAGCATTCCTAGCGGGAGGGGGGCAGATACGCAGTATTTT. Translated: CASIPSGRGADTQYF.

Points on this clonotype: A read error may explain this, as a much larger clone is one base away. The V call is TRBV6-2 or TRBV6-3, the J call TRBJ2-3; TRBD2 agrees at 11 bases. The CDR3 extends over 18 amino acids. Germline lookup yields CDR1 MNHEY and CDR2 SVGEGT. V was clipped by 5 bases and J by 0 bases; unmatched bases: 10. CDR3 protein: CASSPPSGLAGSTDTQYF. The CDR3 DNA reads TGTGCCAGCAGTCCCCCGTCCGGACTAGCGGGTAGCACAGATACGCAGTATTTT.

This clonotype came up many times. The chain uses TRBV28 and TRBJ1-5; 11 bases are a match to TRBD1. Trimming at V came to 5 bases and at J to 7 bases, leaving 4 bases not matched to a gene. The CDR3 spans 14 residues. CDR1 is MDHEN and CDR2 is SYDVKM in the germline V gene. This CDR3 reads CASSPGDRGQPQHF. The CDR3 nucleotides read TGTGCCAGCAGTCCCGGGGACAGGGGGCAGCCCCAGCATTTT.

This clonotype was seen a few times. This chain connects TRBV19 to TRBJ1-5, with D hard to call. The CDR3 contains 14 residues. CDR1 is LNHDA, CDR2 SQIVND, per germline (reference sequence). V lost 2 bases, J lost 9 bases, and 14 bases lay in between. CDR3 amino acids: CASSITATGGPQHF. CDR3 nucleotide sequence: TGTGCCAGTAGTATAACCGCTACGGGTGGGCCCCAGCATTTT.

This clonotype occurred a few times. The rearrangement links TRBV5-1 to TRBJ2-2; TRBD2 matches at 10 bases. Per the germline V gene, CDR1 is SGHRS and CDR2 is YFSETQ. This CDR3 is built from 15 residues. The trim removed 6 bases at V and 4 bases at J, leaving 6 bases unmatched. CDR3 nucleotides: TGCGCCAGCACCTGGACTAGCGGTTTCACCGGGGAGCTGTTTTTT. Translating gives CASTWTSGFTGELFF.

This clonotype was picked up many times. The V call is TRBV11-2, the J call TRBJ1-5, with D possibly TRBD1 on 6 matching bases. Germline V gene sequence: CDR1 SGHAT, CDR2 FQNNGV. CDR3 length equals 16 residues. V was clipped by 5 bases and J by 0 bases, with 14 bases between them. CDR3 nucleotides: TGTGCCAGCAGCCAAAACGGACAGTATAGCAATCAGCCCCAGCATTTT. Protein sequence: CASSQNGQYSNQPQHF.

The V gene is TRBV11-2, the J gene TRBJ2-3, with D perhaps matching TRBD2 (6 bases). This CDR3 is built from 18 residues. Trimming took off 0 bases at V and 4 bases at J, with 20 bases between the two ends. Per the germline V gene, CDR1 is SGHAT and CDR2 is FQNNGV. CDR3 DNA: TGTGCCAGCAGCTTAGATCTTCCGGGCGGGAACGGCGCAGATACGCAGTATTTT. Translated: CASSLDLPGGNGADTQYF.

The chain links TRBV4-3 to TRBJ2-2; D remains ambiguous. CDR1 is LGHNA and CDR2 is YSLEER in the germline V gene. V gave up 0 bases and J gave up 4 bases, with 12 bases separating them. CDR3 length: 16 amino acids. This CDR3 reads CASSQDKAYLTGELFF. CDR3 DNA: TGCGCCAGCAGCCAAGATAAGGCTTATCTCACCGGGGAGCTGTTTTTT.